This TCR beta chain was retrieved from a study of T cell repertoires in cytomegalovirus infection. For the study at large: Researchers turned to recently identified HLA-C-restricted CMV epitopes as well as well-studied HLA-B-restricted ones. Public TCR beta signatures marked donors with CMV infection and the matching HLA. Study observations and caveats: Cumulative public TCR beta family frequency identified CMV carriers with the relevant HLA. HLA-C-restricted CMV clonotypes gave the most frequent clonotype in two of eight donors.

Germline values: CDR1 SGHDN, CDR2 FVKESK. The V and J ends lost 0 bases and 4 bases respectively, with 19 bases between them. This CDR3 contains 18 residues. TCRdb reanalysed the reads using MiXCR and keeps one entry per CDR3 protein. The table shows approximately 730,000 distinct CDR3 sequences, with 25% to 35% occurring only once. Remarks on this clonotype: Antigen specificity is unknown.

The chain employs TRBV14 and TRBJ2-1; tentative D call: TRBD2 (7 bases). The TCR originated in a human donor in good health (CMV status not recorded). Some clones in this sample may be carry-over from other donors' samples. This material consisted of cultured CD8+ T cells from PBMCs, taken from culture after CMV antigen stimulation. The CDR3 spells CASSQERLGGVGYNEQFF. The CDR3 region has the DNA TGTGCCAGCAGCCAAGAAAGGTTAGGGGGGGTCGGGTACAATGAGCAGTTCTTC. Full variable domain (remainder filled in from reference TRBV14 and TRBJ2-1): EAGVTQFPSHSVIEKGQTVTLRCDPISGHDNLYWYRRVMGKEIKFLLHFVKESKQDESGMPNNRFLAERTGGTYSTLKVQPAELEDSGVYFCASSQERLGGVGYNEQFFGPGTRLTVL.